The 5 T cell receptor beta chains given below trace back to one sample, sequenced in a study of blood T cell repertoires in COVID-19. Profiled with immunoSEQ multiplex PCR; TCRdb holds only in-frame clones, not every one. The table lists around 180,000 clones, 88% of them singletons, with less than 5.5% in the top ten. Sequencing was carried out using peripheral blood. The receptors were sampled from a human donor in a cohort sampled during active COVID-19.

The genes are TRBV11-1 and TRBJ2-3, with 9 nucleotides matching TRBD2. The germline V gene encodes CDR1 SGHAT and CDR2 FQDESV (reference sequence). This CDR3 has 19 amino acids. The V gene end was trimmed by 0 bases and the J gene end by 2 bases; junction bases not matched to a gene: 12. Written as DNA, the CDR3 is TGTGCCAGCAGCTTAGCTGCCGTAGCGGGGGACGATGTCACAGATACGCAGTATTTT. Protein product: CASSLAAVAGDDVTDTQYF. The entire variable domain, with the rest obtained from reference TRBV11-1 and TRBJ2-3, is as follows: EAEVAQSPRYKITEKSQAVAFWCDPISGHATLYWYRQILGQGPELLVQFQDESVVDDSQLPKDRFSAERLKGVDSTLKIQPAELGDSAMYLCASSLAAVAGDDVTDTQYFGPGTRLTVL.

This chain connects TRBV5-8 to TRBJ1-5; tentatively, D is TRBD1 (5 bases). This CDR3 is 13 amino acids long. Germline-derived CDR1 and CDR2 are SGHTS and YDEGEE. The V end lost 6 bases, the J end lost 7 bases, and 14 bases lay between the germline ends. As DNA, the CDR3 is TGTGCCAGCACTCGGAGCCGGGGGCAGCCCCAGCATTTT. Residues: CASTRSRGQPQHF.

The chain has TRBV5-1 and TRBJ2-1; 7 bases agree with TRBD1. V was clipped by 0 bases and J by 0 bases; unmatched bases: 3. CDR1 and CDR2 from the germline V gene are SGHRS and YFSETQ. The CDR3 loop spans 16 amino acids. The CDR3, as DNA: TGCGCCAGCAGCTTGGGACAGGGTCGCTCCTACAATGAGCAGTTCTTC. As protein: CASSLGQGRSYNEQFF.

V and J are TRBV6-2 or TRBV6-3 and TRBJ1-1; D remains ambiguous. This CDR3 is 13 amino acids long. Trimming cost V 3 bases and J 5 bases, with 10 bases left between them. Germline V lookup: CDR1 MNHEY, CDR2 SVGEGT. The chain's CDR3 is CASSYLGTTEAFF. CDR3 coding DNA: TGTGCCAGCAGTTATCTGGGCACGACTGAAGCTTTCTTT.

The chain has TRBV2 and TRBJ1-2, with D perhaps TRBD1 (6 bases). Per germline, CDR1 SNHLY and CDR2 FYNNEI. V lost 4 bases, J lost 2 bases, and 11 bases lay in between. The CDR3 is made up of 14 amino acids. CDR3 DNA: TGTGCCAGCAGTGGGACAGAAATCAACTATGGCTACACCTTC. Protein sequence: CASSGTEINYGYTF.